This passage covers 32 T cell receptor beta chains from one sample sequenced in a study of PD-1 blockade in classical Hodgkin lymphoma (dated by TCRdb to about 2020). The sample's time point label, in plain terms: cycle 4 day 1 (C4D1), after more than five weeks of nivolumab. Every trial patient had relapsed after autologous stem cell transplantation, and cohorts A, B and C differed in prior brentuximab vedotin exposure. The library came from the immunoSEQ multiplex PCR assay. TCRdb provides this immuneACCESS table in a form limited to in-frame rearrangements. Some clones are lacking; in checked studies, under half of them reflect an unresolved V gene, and why the rest are absent is not known. This sample has tens of thousands of clones in its table, and approximately 85% of those were observed once. About 15% of the sample belongs to the ten largest clones. The material was peripheral blood mononuclear cells (PBMCs), obtained before the fourth cycle of nivolumab. The receptors come from a human donor with classical Hodgkin lymphoma.

The V and J genes are TRBV6-1 and TRBJ2-1; no clear D. This CDR3 contains 13 residues. Germline CDR1 is MNHNS and CDR2 is SASEGT. With 5 bases removed from V and 9 bases from J, the gap between germline ends came to 14 bases. CDR3 region: CASSQFDLPEQFF. DNA for the CDR3: TGTGCCAGCAGTCAATTCGACCTGCCTGAGCAGTTCTTC.

The CDR3 sequence is CASSLPVVWTAANTGELFF. CDR3 sequence (DNA): TGTGCCAGCAGTTTACCGGTGGTCTGGACCGCAGCGAACACCGGGGAGCTGTTTTTT. The V and J genes are TRBV28 and TRBJ2-2; the D is unclear. The CDR3 covers 19 residues. The V gene lost 2 bases and the J gene lost 0 bases, with 19 bases spanning the gap. Germline CDR1 is MDHEN and CDR2 is SYDVKM.

This chain uses TRBV27 with TRBJ2-2; 8 bases line up with TRBD1. This CDR3 spans 14 amino acids. After removal of 8 bases from V and 7 bases from J, the junction contained 9 bases not matched to a gene. The germline V gene has CDR1 MNHEY and CDR2 SMNVEV (reference sequence). The CDR3 bases are TGTGCCAGCGGCTTCAGGGGGCAGGGCGGGGAGCTGTTTTTT. Its protein product is CASGFRGQGGELFF.

The chain uses TRBV28 and TRBJ1-1, with 8 bases lining up with TRBD1. Per germline, CDR1 MDHEN and CDR2 SYDVKM. J was trimmed by 1 base and V by 4 bases; bases with no gene match: 2. CDR3 size: 14 residues. CDR3 in amino acids: CASSSGQGNTEAFF. The DNA for the CDR3 is TGTGCCAGCAGTTCCGGACAGGGGAACACTGAAGCTTTCTTT.

This clone is labeled medium-sized. The sample carries other DNA sequences with the same CDR3. J is TRBJ2-7 and V is TRBV28; either TRBD1 or TRBD2 may supply D (6 bases each). Germline V gene lookup returns CDR1 MDHEN and CDR2 SYDVKM. The V end was cut by 6 bases, the J end by 1 base, with 10 bases between. The CDR3 is 13 amino acids. The CDR3 region is CASRAGHSYEQYF. CDR3 DNA: TGTGCCAGCAGGGCGGGACATTCCTACGAGCAGTACTTC.

This rearrangement joins TRBV6-1 to TRBJ1-5, with TRBD1 as a possible D gene (5 bases). Trimming pared 7 bases from V and 0 bases from J, leaving 10 bases between. CDR1 and CDR2 (germline): MNHNS, SASEGT. This CDR3 comprises 14 residues. This CDR3 reads CASTRDYSNQPQHF. The CDR3 nucleotides are TGTGCCAGCACCAGGGACTATAGCAATCAGCCCCAGCATTTT.

The V gene is TRBV6-5, the J gene TRBJ2-7, with 7 bases fitting TRBD1. The V gene's germline CDR1 is MNHEY and CDR2 SVGAGI. The ends lost 0 bases at V and 3 bases at J; junction bases unmatched: 5. The CDR3 consists of 15 residues. The CDR3 spells CASSYSWTGVYEQYF. CDR3 nucleotides: TGTGCCAGCAGTTACTCGTGGACAGGCGTCTACGAGCAGTACTTC.

V gene TRBV7-2 combines with J gene TRBJ1-1; tentative D call: TRBD1 (5 bases). Looked up from germline, CDR1 is SGHTA and CDR2 is FQGNSA. There are 14 residues in the CDR3. Deletions cut 0 bases from V and 4 bases from J, with 9 bases between. The CDR3 is CASSLAGAGTEAFF. The CDR3 DNA is TGTGCCAGCAGCTTAGCAGGGGCAGGCACTGAAGCTTTCTTT.

This chain uses TRBV7-2 with TRBJ1-1; D unresolved. The V and J ends lost 5 bases and 9 bases respectively, with 13 bases between them. From germline, CDR1 is SGHTA and CDR2 FQGNSA. The CDR3 is made up of 12 amino acids. The CDR3 here is CASSPRSQKAFF. CDR3 bases: TGTGCCAGCAGCCCGAGATCACAGAAAGCTTTCTTT.

The chain recombines TRBV29-1 with TRBJ2-1; 12 bases map to TRBD2. Germline V gene lookup returns CDR1 SQVTM and CDR2 ANQGSEA. Losses at the gene ends were 7 bases for V and 4 bases for J; bases not matched to a gene: 8. This CDR3 contains 15 residues. The CDR3 reads CSGQGLAGGYNEQFF. CDR3 DNA sequence: TGCAGCGGCCAGGGGCTAGCGGGAGGGTACAATGAGCAGTTCTTC.

The chain has TRBV18 and TRBJ2-1, with no clear D. The V end lost 4 bases, the J end lost 3 bases, and 4 bases lay between the germline ends. Germline V gives CDR1 KGHSH, CDR2 LQKENI. The CDR3 contains 12 residues. The CDR3 reads CASSLSYNEQFF. In nucleotides, the CDR3 is TGTGCCAGCTCACTCAGCTACAATGAGCAGTTCTTC.

The chain uses TRBV6-5 and TRBJ2-5, with TRBD2 matching over 7 bases. Germline V CDR1 and CDR2: MNHEY, SVGAGI. J was trimmed by 4 bases and V by 7 bases; bases with no gene match: 9. This CDR3 region has 14 residues. CDR3 region: CASTEGRGGETQYF. The CDR3 coding sequence is TGTGCCAGCACCGAGGGGAGGGGTGGAGAGACCCAGTACTTC.

The chain uses TRBV7-3 and TRBJ2-5, with 7 bases that match TRBD1. The tail of the sequence fits TRBJ2-7 better, so the J call may be wrong. The CDR3 consists of 15 residues. In germline, CDR1 is SGHTA, CDR2 FQGTGA. As DNA, the CDR3 is TGTGCCAGCAGCTTAAATGCAGGGGGAAACTACGAGCAGTACTTC. It codes for CASSLNAGGNYEQYF.

This chain links TRBV9 with TRBJ1-1; TRBD1 agrees at 7 bases. The V gene's germline CDR1 is SGDLS and CDR2 YYNGEE. The CDR3 loop spans 15 amino acids. V was clipped by 0 bases and J by 5 bases; unmatched bases: 7. The CDR3: CASSVATGELTEAFF. The CDR3 DNA sequence: TGTGCCAGCAGCGTAGCTACAGGGGAGTTAACTGAAGCTTTCTTT.

The chain combines TRBV9 with TRBJ2-6; D remains ambiguous. Trimming pared 4 bases from V and 2 bases from J, leaving 4 bases between. The CDR3 sequence is 13 residues long. Germline V gene data show CDR1 as SGDLS and CDR2 as YYNGEE. CDR3 residues: CASSSAGANVLTF. DNA of the CDR3: TGTGCCAGCAGCTCAGCTGGGGCCAACGTCCTGACTTTC.

This clone has a single count. J is TRBJ2-2 and V is TRBV15; D is undetermined. The V gene's germline CDR1 is LNHNV and CDR2 YYDKDF (reference sequence). With 3 bases removed from V and 5 bases from J, the gap between germline ends came to 7 bases. CDR3 length equals 13 residues. The CDR3 spells CATSRRGTGELFF. CDR3 DNA: TGTGCCACCAGCAGGCGAGGTACCGGGGAGCTGTTTTTT.

The J gene is TRBJ2-1, the V gene TRBV5-1; D not certain. With 0 bases removed from V and 7 bases from J, the gap between germline ends came to 11 bases. The germline V gene has CDR1 SGHRS and CDR2 YFSETQ. The CDR3 runs to 14 residues. The CDR3 coding sequence is TGCGCCAGCAGCTTGGCGGACGGACGGAATGAGCAGTTCTTC. Translation: CASSLADGRNEQFF.

The chain carries TRBV7-3 and TRBJ2-1, with D perhaps TRBD1 (6 bases). CDR1 is SGHTA and CDR2 is FQGTGA in the germline V gene. The V gene lost 5 bases and the J gene lost 8 bases, with 13 bases spanning the gap. The CDR3 is 13 amino acids. CDR3 amino acids: CASSKTQGYEQFF. CDR3 DNA: TGTGCCAGCAGCAAGACACAGGGCTATGAGCAGTTCTTC.

This clone appeared a few times. This sequence joins TRBV29-1 and TRBJ1-1, with D uncertain. Germline loops: CDR1 SQVTM, CDR2 ANQGSEA. CDR3 length equals 16 residues. Trimming cost V 7 bases and J 0 bases, with 21 bases left between them. CDR3 DNA sequence: TGCAGCGCCGGAGGTCTTCACCTAAAGATGAACACTGAAGCTTTCTTT. Protein: CSAGGLHLKMNTEAFF.

This clone was recorded only once. V usage is TRBV4-3 and J usage is TRBJ1-1; D not certain. The V end lost 4 bases, the J end lost 0 bases, and 12 bases lay between the germline ends. Germline V gives CDR1 LGHNA, CDR2 YSLEER. The CDR3 runs 15 residues. The CDR3 loop reads CASSREWGMNTEAFF. CDR3 coding DNA: TGCGCCAGCAGCCGCGAGTGGGGAATGAACACTGAAGCTTTCTTT.

The chain links TRBV6-1 to TRBJ2-5; possibly TRBD1 or TRBD2 for D (5 bases each). Germline V gives CDR1 MNHNS, CDR2 SASEGT. The CDR3 is made up of 16 amino acids. The ends were cut back, 3 bases at V and 2 bases at J, with 16 bases in the middle. The DNA for the CDR3 is TGTGCCAGCAGTGACATGGGGCAAGCGGCTCAAGAGACCCAGTACTTC. The encoded protein is CASSDMGQAAQETQYF.

The V call is TRBV28, the J call TRBJ1-1, with 8 bases lining up with TRBD1. J lost 6 bases, V lost 6 bases, and 12 bases had no gene match. The CDR3 loop spans 15 amino acids. CDR1 and CDR2 from the germline V gene are MDHEN and SYDVKM. Written as DNA, the CDR3 is TGTGCCAGCAGATTCCAGGGGGCGGGCACTTCTGAAGCTTTCTTT. Amino acids: CASRFQGAGTSEAFF.

Only one count was recorded for this clone. The chain links TRBV7-2 to TRBJ2-1, with TRBD1 identical over 7 bases. Germline assignment: CDR1 SGHTA and CDR2 FQGNSA. This CDR3 spans 16 amino acids. Trimming took 5 bases from V and 0 from J; bases not matched to a gene: 7. CDR3 loop: CASSQGVASSYNEQFF. Here the CDR3 DNA reads TGTGCCAGCAGCCAGGGGGTAGCGAGCTCCTACAATGAGCAGTTCTTC.

The CDR3 spells CASSWGLQETQYF. DNA for the CDR3: TGTGCCAGCAGTTGGGGGCTCCAAGAGACCCAGTACTTC. The genes are TRBV27 and TRBJ2-5, with D possibly TRBD1 on 6 matching bases. The CDR3 consists of 13 residues. In germline, CDR1 is MNHEY, CDR2 SMNVEV (reference sequence). V was cut by 4 bases and J by 1 base, with 7 bases left in between.

The chain carries TRBV28 and TRBJ2-5; TRBD1 agrees at 8 bases. J was trimmed by 4 bases and V by 4 bases; bases with no gene match: 11. Germline V gene sequence: CDR1 MDHEN, CDR2 SYDVKM. The CDR3 contains 16 residues. DNA for the CDR3: TGTGCCAGCAGTTCCAGTTCCAGGGGGCATGGAGAGACCCAGTACTTC. This sequence encodes CASSSSSRGHGETQYF.

The rearrangement uses TRBV4-1 and TRBJ2-7; 7 nucleotides align to TRBD1. Germline trimming cut 0 bases from V and 1 base from J; bases unmatched to any gene: 3. There are 15 residues in the CDR3. Per germline, CDR1 MGHRA and CDR2 YSYEKL. DNA for the CDR3: TGCGCCAGCAGCCAAGATAAGGGGGCTTCCTACGAGCAGTACTTC. Translating it yields CASSQDKGASYEQYF.

The sample holds a few counts of this clone. This chain connects TRBV27 to TRBJ1-1, with 7 positions matching TRBD1. V lost 6 bases to trimming and J lost 4 bases; unmatched junction nucleotides: 11. The CDR3 loop spans 15 amino acids. Germline V gives CDR1 MNHEY, CDR2 SMNVEV (reference sequence). CDR3 residues: CASRLDRARGTEAFF. The DNA for the CDR3 is TGTGCCAGCAGACTCGACAGGGCCAGGGGCACTGAAGCTTTCTTT.

This clone was counted between two and nine times. CDR3 in DNA: TGTGCCAGCAGCTTAGTGGACGGATCCTATGGCTACACCTTC. Amino acid sequence: CASSLVDGSYGYTF. The V gene is TRBV7-2, the J gene TRBJ1-2; D is ambiguous. Germline CDR1 is SGHTA and CDR2 is FQGNSA. V was cut by 1 base and J by 4 bases, with 10 bases left in between. CDR3 length equals 14 residues. Full variable domain (outside the CDR3, taken from reference TRBV7-2 and TRBJ1-2): GAGVSQSPSNKVTEKGKDVELRCDPISGHTALYWYRQSLGQGLEFLIYFQGNSAPDKSGLPSDRFSAERTGGSVSTLTIQRTQQEDSAVYLCASSLVDGSYGYTFGSGTRLTVV.

The chain employs TRBV7-2 and TRBJ2-3; maybe TRBD2 (5 bases). Per the germline V gene, CDR1 is SGHTA and CDR2 is FQGNSA. With 2 bases removed from V and 2 bases from J, the gap between germline ends came to 17 bases. The CDR3 is 17 amino acids. The CDR3 loop reads CASSLLGRADSTDTQYF. In nucleotides, the CDR3 is TGTGCCAGCAGCTTACTGGGTCGAGCGGACTCCACAGATACGCAGTATTTT.

The rearrangement joins TRBV9 to TRBJ1-1; no definite D call. The CDR3 is 17 amino acids. The ends were cut back, 3 bases at V and 4 bases at J, with 22 bases in the middle. Germline V lookup: CDR1 SGDLS, CDR2 YYNGEE. The CDR3 coding sequence is TGTGCCAGCAGCGCCGTGATGGGGAAAAAAAGGGCCACTGAAGCTTTCTTT. This codes for CASSAVMGKKRATEAFF.

With regard to this clone: This sample also contains other DNA sequences that code for the same CDR3. The CDR3: CASSFSSNQPQHF. The CDR3 DNA reads as TGTGCCAGCAGCTTTTCTAGCAATCAGCCCCAGCATTTT. This chain uses TRBV7-2 with TRBJ1-5; D uncertain. CDR1 and CDR2 from the germline V gene are SGHTA and FQGNSA. This CDR3 is 13 amino acids long. Between the trimmed V and J ends, which lost 3 bases and 0 bases, there was a span of 3 bases.

This clone was counted once. The genes are TRBV19 and TRBJ1-2; 7 bases line up with TRBD1. V shed 2 bases, J shed 4 bases, and the junction held 4 bases outside the gene matches. The CDR3 loop spans 14 amino acids. Germline CDR1 is LNHDA and CDR2 is SQIVND (reference sequence). CDR3 DNA: TGTGCCAGTAGTATAACAGGGGCACTCTATGGCTACACCTTC. Protein: CASSITGALYGYTF.